The 13 T cell receptor beta chains in this list originate from one sample, sequenced in a study of spatial heterogeneity in lung cancer. Time point of the sample: blood at routine non-recurrence follow-up after resection. TCRdb re-derived calls from the 5' RACE reads in MiXCR, one entry per CDR3 protein. The repertoire includes 39,000 or so distinct CDR3 sequences, about 10% of them detected once, and 17% sits in the top ten. The source was PBMCs, collected at follow-up. The receptors here all came from a female donor with early-stage non-small cell lung cancer.

V usage is TRBV21-1 and J usage is TRBJ2-7; TRBD1 is the table's D call and was not checked against the DNA. TRBV21-1 is deemed a pseudogene. This CDR3 has 15 residues. CDR3 in DNA: TGTGCCAGCAGCACCCCCGGGACAGACTCCTACGAGCAGTACTTC. Its protein product is CASSTPGTDSYEQYF.

This chain uses TRBV9 with TRBJ2-2; D unresolved. This CDR3 contains 14 residues. Trimming took 1 base from V and 6 from J, leaving 10 bases between them. Germline V gene data show CDR1 as SGDLS and CDR2 as YYNGEE. Here the CDR3 reads CASSVSGLPGELFF. CDR3 nucleotide sequence: TGTGCCAGCAGCGTATCGGGTCTCCCCGGGGAGCTGTTTTTT.

This clonotype turned up a few times. This rearrangement joins TRBV21-1 to TRBJ2-2; TRBD1 is taken as the D call from the table, unchecked against the DNA. TRBV21-1 is termed a pseudogene. The CDR3 spans 13 residues. The CDR3 sequence: CASSRDSTGELFF. For the CDR3, the DNA is TGTGCCAGCAGCCGGGACAGCACCGGGGAGCTGTTTTTT.

This clonotype was seen ten or more times. This chain uses TRBV29-1 with TRBJ2-7; TRBD2 might be the D (6 bases). The V and J ends lost 5 bases and 5 bases respectively, with 13 bases between them. The CDR3 runs to 12 residues. Germline loops: CDR1 SQVTM, CDR2 ANQGSEA. CDR3 residues: CSVTIRGNEQYF. CDR3 nucleotides: TGCAGCGTTACTATTCGGGGGAACGAGCAGTACTTC.

This clonotype was detected a few times. The V gene is TRBV27, the J gene TRBJ2-3, with 9 bases identical to TRBD2. Trimming removed 6 bases from V and 10 bases from J; junction bases left unmatched: 17. Germline CDR1 and CDR2: MNHEY and SMNVEV (reference sequence). The CDR3 spans 16 residues. CDR3 residues: CASREFAGGLIISQYF. The CDR3, as DNA: TGTGCCAGCAGGGAGTTTGCGGGGGGGCTCATCATCTCGCAGTATTTT.

This clonotype showed up many times. The rearrangement joins TRBV29-1 to TRBJ2-2; 10 nucleotides line up with TRBD1. Germline trimming cut 6 bases from V and 5 bases from J; bases unmatched to any gene: 3. Looked up from germline, CDR1 is SQVTM and CDR2 is ANQGSEA. The CDR3 is 13 amino acids. The DNA for the CDR3 is TGCAGCGTGGGGACAGGGGAAACCGGGGAGCTGTTTTTT. Amino acid sequence: CSVGTGETGELFF.

This clonotype has more than one count but fewer than ten. V gene TRBV20-1 combines with J gene TRBJ2-5; tentative D call: TRBD1 (6 bases). This CDR3 region has 11 residues. The ends were cut back, 8 bases at V and 3 bases at J, with 10 bases in the middle. CDR1 is DFQATT, CDR2 SNEGSKA, per germline (reference sequence). In DNA, the CDR3 is TGCAGTAGCAAGGGGGAAGAGACCCAGTACTTC. This encodes CSSKGEETQYF.

The sample holds a few counts of this clonotype. This chain joins TRBV10-2 and TRBJ2-7; a possible D gene is TRBD1 (6 bases). Trimming removed 7 bases from V and 3 bases from J, with 16 bases in between. This CDR3 is 14 amino acids long. Germline CDR1 reads WSHSY; CDR2 reads SAAADI. CDR3: CASNQQGIDYEQYF. In DNA form, the CDR3 reads TGCGCCAGCAACCAACAGGGCATCGACTACGAGCAGTACTTC.

The rearrangement uses TRBV24-1 and TRBJ2-5, with D hard to call. Germline CDR1 KGHDR, CDR2 SFDVKD. The length of the CDR3 is 14 residues. Trimming removed 5 bases from V and 7 bases from J, with 16 bases in between. The DNA of the CDR3 is TGTGCCACCAGTGGCTACAGCCCTCCCGGGACCCAGTACTTC. Its translation: CATSGYSPPGTQYF.

In this sample, this clonotype turned up many times. The V and J genes are TRBV6-2 or TRBV6-3 and TRBJ1-1; no clear D. The germline V gene encodes CDR1 MNHEY and CDR2 SVGEGT. This CDR3 has 15 amino acids. V was trimmed by 0 bases and J by 5 bases, leaving 13 bases between them. CDR3 sequence (DNA): TGTGCCAGCAGTTACTCGAATGCAGGTCGGACTGAAGCTTTCTTT. Translation: CASSYSNAGRTEAFF.

This clonotype was counted many times. V gene TRBV6-1 combines with J gene TRBJ1-1; D remains ambiguous. V dropped 4 bases and J dropped 4 bases, with 10 bases sitting between them. In germline, CDR1 is MNHNS, CDR2 SASEGT. The CDR3 consists of 13 residues. CDR3: CASSAARSTEAFF. CDR3 bases: TGTGCCAGCAGTGCCGCGAGGAGCACTGAAGCTTTCTTT.

The gene calls are TRBV11-2 and TRBJ2-3; tentatively, D is TRBD2 (6 bases). Germline V gene data show CDR1 as SGHAT and CDR2 as FQNNGV. The CDR3 has 15 residues. V was clipped by 5 bases and J by 3 bases, with 15 bases between them. The CDR3, as DNA: TGTGCCAGCAGCAAAACCGGGACTGCTACAGATACGCAGTATTTT. Translation: CASSKTGTATDTQYF.

The table lists this clonotype with many counts. V and J are TRBV15 and TRBJ1-2; D is possibly TRBD1 (5 bases). Trimming took 0 bases from V and 7 from J, leaving 12 bases between them. The V gene's germline CDR1 is LNHNV and CDR2 YYDKDF (reference sequence). The CDR3 is 14 amino acids. The CDR3 spells CATSRDTQAGGYTF. CDR3 in DNA: TGTGCCACCAGCAGAGATACACAGGCTGGTGGCTACACCTTC.